The sequence of this T cell receptor beta chain was determined in a study of blood T cell repertoires in COVID-19. How the authors handled the data: By means of reference gene primer amplification, nucleated cell counts were estimated. Assay used: immunoSEQ multiplex PCR; TCRdb lists only in-frame clones, some missing. V, J and clone size are taken as reported in that table, and D and trimming were inferred from the DNA itself. The data contain some 490,000 clones, 70% to 90% of them singletons. Germline V gives CDR1 MDHEN, CDR2 SYDVKM. CDR3 size: 16 residues. V lost 3 bases to trimming and J lost 7 bases, with 20 bases between them.

The sequence was obtained from a human donor in a cohort sampled during active COVID-19. V is TRBV28 and J is TRBJ2-3, with a possible D match to TRBD2 (6 bases). The sample taken for sequencing was peripheral blood. The CDR3 DNA follows: TGTGCCAGCAGTTTCACCGGGACCCTGGAGGGTAATACGCAGTATTTT. Amino acids: CASSFTGTLEGNTQYF.